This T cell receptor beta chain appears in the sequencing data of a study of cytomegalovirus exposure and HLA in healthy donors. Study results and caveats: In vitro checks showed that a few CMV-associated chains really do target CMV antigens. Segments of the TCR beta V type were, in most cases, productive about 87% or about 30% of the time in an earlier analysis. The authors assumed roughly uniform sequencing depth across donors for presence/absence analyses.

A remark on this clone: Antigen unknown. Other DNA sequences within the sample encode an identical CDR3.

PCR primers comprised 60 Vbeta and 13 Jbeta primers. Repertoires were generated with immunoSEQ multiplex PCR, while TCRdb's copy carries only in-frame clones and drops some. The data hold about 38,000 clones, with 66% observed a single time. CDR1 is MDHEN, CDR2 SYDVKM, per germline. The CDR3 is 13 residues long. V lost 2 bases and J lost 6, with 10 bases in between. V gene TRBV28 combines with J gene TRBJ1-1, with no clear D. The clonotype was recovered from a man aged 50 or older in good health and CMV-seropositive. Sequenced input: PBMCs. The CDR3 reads CASSLVPGSEAFF. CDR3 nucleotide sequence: TGTGCCAGCAGTTTAGTTCCAGGTTCTGAAGCTTTCTTT.